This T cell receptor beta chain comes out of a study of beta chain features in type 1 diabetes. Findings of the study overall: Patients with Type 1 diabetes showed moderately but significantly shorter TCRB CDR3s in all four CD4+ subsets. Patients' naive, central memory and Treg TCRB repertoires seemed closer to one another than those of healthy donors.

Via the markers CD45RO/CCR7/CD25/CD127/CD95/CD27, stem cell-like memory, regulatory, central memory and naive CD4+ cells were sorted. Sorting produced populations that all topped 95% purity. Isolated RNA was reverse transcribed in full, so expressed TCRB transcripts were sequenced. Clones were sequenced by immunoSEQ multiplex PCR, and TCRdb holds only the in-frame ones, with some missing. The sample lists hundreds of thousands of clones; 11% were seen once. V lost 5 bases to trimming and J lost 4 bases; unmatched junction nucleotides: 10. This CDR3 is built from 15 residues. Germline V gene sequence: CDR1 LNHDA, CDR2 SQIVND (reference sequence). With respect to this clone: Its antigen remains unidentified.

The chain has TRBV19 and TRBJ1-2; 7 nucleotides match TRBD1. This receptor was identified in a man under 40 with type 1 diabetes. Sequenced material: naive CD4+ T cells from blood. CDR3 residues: CASSPGTELPYGYTF. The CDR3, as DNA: TGTGCCAGTAGTCCAGGGACAGAATTACCCTATGGCTACACCTTC.